The clone carrying this T cell receptor (beta chain) was counted at least ten times. The target antigen is unknown. PBMCs stemmed from 10 ml fresh peripheral blood. This entry belongs to a study of T cells in Graves' hyperthyroidism and ophthalmopathy. Amplified regions were TCR beta CDR3 sequences from RNA transcripts. TCR CDR3 regions were first amplified by RT-PCR with HTBI primers. TCRdb itself ran the multiplex PCR reads through MiXCR, one entry per CDR3 protein. In the table there are hundreds of thousands of distinct CDR3 sequences, 14% of which are singletons. Germline CDR1 MNHEY, CDR2 SVGEGT. This CDR3 spans 15 amino acids. V shed 6 bases and J 2 bases; nucleotides not matched to a gene: 7. General study findings and limits: Clonotypes that were expanded in thyroid above 0.001 mostly appeared in blood too. The model foresaw ophthalmopathy a median roughly 6.6 months prior to onset.

The chain recombines TRBV6-2 or TRBV6-3 with TRBJ1-5; TRBD1 matches at 7 bases. This receptor was identified in a woman aged 45-59 years with Graves' ophthalmopathy. Sequencing was done on a sample of blood. The CDR3 nucleotides are TGTGCCAGCAGCCGAGACAGGGTTGGCAATCAGCCCCAGCATTTT. This encodes CASSRDRVGNQPQHF.